This TCR beta chain was found in a study of molecular identifiers for immune sequencing clone quantification. Findings of the study overall: Highly expanded clone sizes could be underestimated by identical TCR molecules sharing a barcode. Clones above 20 RNA copies held over 97% of effector molecules, under 1% in naive cells.

This clonotype has only a few counts. Its antigen is undetermined. The CDR3 consists of 14 residues. Trimming pared 5 bases from V and 5 bases from J, leaving 16 bases between. The germline CDR1 and CDR2 sequences are MGHRA and YSYEKL. TCRdb passed the PCR reads through MiXCR, listing each CDR3 protein once. The sample lists 35,000 to 45,000 distinct CDR3 sequences; around 18% were seen once. The sample comprised naive CD8+ T cells from blood, with Jurkat cell RNA spiked in. Subset in this sample: FACS-sorted CD8+CD4-CCR7+CD45RA+ naive T cells. The origin of this receptor is a human donor in good health. Some libraries in this study had Jurkat cell RNA spiked in. This chain connects TRBV4-1 to TRBJ2-7; D may be TRBD1 (6 bases). The CDR3 DNA follows: TGCGCCAGCAGCTTCTACGACAGGCAGAACGAGCAGTACTTC. Translated: CASSFYDRQNEQYF.